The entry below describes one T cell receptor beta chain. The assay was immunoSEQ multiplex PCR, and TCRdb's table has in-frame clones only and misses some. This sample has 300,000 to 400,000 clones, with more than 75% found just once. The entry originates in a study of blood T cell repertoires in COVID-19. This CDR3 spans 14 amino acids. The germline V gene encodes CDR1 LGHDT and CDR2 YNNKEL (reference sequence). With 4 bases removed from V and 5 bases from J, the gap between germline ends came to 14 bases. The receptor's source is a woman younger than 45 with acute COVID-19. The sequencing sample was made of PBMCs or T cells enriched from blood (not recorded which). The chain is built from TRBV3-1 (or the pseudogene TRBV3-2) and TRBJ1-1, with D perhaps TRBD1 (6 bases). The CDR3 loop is CASSREGGITEAFF. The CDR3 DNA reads TGTGCCAGCAGCCGGGAGGGGGGTATTACTGAAGCTTTCTTT.